This T cell receptor (beta chain) originates from a study of blood T cell repertoires in COVID-19. Authors' data handling: Reference gene primer amplification yielded estimated nucleated cell counts. Sequencing used immunoSEQ multiplex PCR; TCRdb keeps in-frame clones, though not all of them. V, J and clone size reflect that table, while D and trimming were determined from the DNA. The sample has roughly 78,000 clones, 75% to 90% seen once; the top ten hold less than 0.65%. CDR1 SGHRS and CDR2 YFSETQ come from the germline V gene. V dropped 0 bases and J dropped 1 base, with 8 bases sitting between them. The CDR3 is made up of 14 amino acids.

The chain recombines TRBV5-1 with TRBJ2-7; weak D call: TRBD2 (5 bases). The specimen sequenced was peripheral blood. The clonotype was recovered from a man between 60 and 75 years old with acute or convalescent COVID-19. The CDR3 nucleotides are TGCGCCAGCAGCTTGGCGACGGGATCCTACGAGCAGTACTTC. As protein: CASSLATGSYEQYF.